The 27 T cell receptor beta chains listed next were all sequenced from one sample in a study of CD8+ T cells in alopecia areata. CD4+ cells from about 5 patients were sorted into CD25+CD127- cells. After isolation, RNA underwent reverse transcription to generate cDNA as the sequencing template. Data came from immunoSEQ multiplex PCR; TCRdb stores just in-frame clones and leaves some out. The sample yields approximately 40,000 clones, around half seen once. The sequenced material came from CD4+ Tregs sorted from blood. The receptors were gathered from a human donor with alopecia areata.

CDR3 residues: CASSPPSASVGTDTQYF. DNA for the CDR3: TGTGCCAGCAGCCCACCCTCCGCTAGCGTTGGGACAGATACGCAGTATTTT. This chain joins TRBV9 and TRBJ2-3; weak D call: TRBD2 (6 bases). The V gene lost 4 bases and the J gene lost 3 bases, with 21 bases spanning the gap. CDR3 size: 17 residues. Germline V gene lookup returns CDR1 SGDLS and CDR2 YYNGEE.

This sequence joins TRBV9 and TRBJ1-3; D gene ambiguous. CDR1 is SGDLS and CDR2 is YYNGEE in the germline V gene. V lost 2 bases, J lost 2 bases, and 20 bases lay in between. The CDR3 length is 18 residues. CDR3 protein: CASSVKDGRPGPGNTIYF. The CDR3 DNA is TGTGCCAGCAGCGTTAAAGACGGGAGGCCCGGACCTGGAAACACCATATATTTT. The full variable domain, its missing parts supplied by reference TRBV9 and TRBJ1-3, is DSGVTQTPKHLITATGQRVTLRCSPRSGDLSVYWYQQSLDQGLQFLIQYYNGEERAKGNILERFSAQQFPDLHSELNLSSLELGDSALYFCASSVKDGRPGPGNTIYFGEGSWLTVV.

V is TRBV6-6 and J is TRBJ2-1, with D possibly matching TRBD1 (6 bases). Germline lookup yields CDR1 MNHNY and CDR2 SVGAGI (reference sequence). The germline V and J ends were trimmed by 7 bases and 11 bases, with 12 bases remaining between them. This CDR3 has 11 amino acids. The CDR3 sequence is CASTNRAKQFF. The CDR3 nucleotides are TGTGCCAGCACGAACAGGGCTAAGCAGTTCTTC.

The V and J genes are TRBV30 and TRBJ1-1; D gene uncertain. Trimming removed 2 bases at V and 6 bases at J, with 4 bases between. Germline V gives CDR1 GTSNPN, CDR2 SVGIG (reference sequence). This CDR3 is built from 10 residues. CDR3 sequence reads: CAWSLSEAFF. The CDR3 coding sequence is TGTGCCTGGAGTCTTTCTGAAGCTTTCTTT.

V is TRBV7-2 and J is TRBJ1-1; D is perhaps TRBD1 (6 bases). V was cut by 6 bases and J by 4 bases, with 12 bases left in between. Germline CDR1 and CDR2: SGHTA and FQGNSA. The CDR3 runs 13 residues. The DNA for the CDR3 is TGTGCCAGCAGTCAGACAGGTAGCACTGAAGCTTTCTTT. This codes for CASSQTGSTEAFF. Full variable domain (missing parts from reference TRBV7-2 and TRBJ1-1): GAGVSQSPSNKVTEKGKDVELRCDPISGHTALYWYRQSLGQGLEFLIYFQGNSAPDKSGLPSDRFSAERTGGSVSTLTIQRTQQEDSAVYLCASSQTGSTEAFFGQGTRLTVV.

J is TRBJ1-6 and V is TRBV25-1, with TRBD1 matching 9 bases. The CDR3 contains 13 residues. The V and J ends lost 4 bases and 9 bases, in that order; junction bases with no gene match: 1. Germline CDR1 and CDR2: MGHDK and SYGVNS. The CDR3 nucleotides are TGTGCCAGCAGTGTGGACAGGGGTTCACCCCTCCACTTT. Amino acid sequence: CASSVDRGSPLHF.

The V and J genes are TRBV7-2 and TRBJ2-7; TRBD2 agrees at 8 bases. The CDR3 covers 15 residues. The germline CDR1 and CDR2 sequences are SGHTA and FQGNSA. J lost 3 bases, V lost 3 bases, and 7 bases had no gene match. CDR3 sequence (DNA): TGTGCCAGCAGCTTCAGTCTAGCGGGTGTCTACGAGCAGTACTTC. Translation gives CASSFSLAGVYEQYF.

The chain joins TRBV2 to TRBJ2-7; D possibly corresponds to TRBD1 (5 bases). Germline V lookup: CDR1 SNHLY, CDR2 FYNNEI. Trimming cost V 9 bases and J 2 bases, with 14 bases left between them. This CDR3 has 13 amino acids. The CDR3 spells CARTDLKTYEQYF. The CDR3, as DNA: TGTGCCAGGACAGACCTTAAGACCTACGAGCAGTACTTC.

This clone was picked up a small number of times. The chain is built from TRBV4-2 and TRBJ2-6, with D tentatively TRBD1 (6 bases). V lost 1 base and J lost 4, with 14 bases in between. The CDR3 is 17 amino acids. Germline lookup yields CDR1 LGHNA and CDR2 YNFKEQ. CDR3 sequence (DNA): TGTGCCAGCAGCCAAGTAGACAGGCCTCAGGGGGCCAACGTCCTGACTTTC. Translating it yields CASSQVDRPQGANVLTF.

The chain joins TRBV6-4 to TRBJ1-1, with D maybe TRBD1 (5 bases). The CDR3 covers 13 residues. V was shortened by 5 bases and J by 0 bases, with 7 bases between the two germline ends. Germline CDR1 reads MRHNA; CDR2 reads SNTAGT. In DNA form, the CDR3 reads TGTGCCAGCAGTTGGGGCCTGAACACTGAAGCTTTCTTT. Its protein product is CASSWGLNTEAFF.

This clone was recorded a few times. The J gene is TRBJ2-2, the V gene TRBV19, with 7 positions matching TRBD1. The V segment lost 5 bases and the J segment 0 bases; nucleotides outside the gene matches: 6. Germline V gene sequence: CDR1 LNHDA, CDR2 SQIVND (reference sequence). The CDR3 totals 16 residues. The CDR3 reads CASSFHRGANTGELFF. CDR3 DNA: TGTGCCAGTAGTTTCCACAGGGGCGCGAACACCGGGGAGCTGTTTTTT.

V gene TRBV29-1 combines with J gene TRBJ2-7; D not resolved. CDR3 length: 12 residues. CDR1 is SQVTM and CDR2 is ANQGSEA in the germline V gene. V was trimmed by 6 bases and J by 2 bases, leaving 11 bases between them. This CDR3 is CSVADLTYEQYF. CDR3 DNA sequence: TGCAGCGTAGCTGACCTAACCTACGAGCAGTACTTC.

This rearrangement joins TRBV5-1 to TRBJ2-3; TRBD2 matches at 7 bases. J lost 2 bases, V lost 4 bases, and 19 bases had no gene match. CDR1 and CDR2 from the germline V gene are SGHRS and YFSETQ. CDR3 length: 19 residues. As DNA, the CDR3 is TGCGCCAGCAGCCCATCAATTAATTTACTAGCGCGTAACACAGATACGCAGTATTTT. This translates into CASSPSINLLARNTDTQYF. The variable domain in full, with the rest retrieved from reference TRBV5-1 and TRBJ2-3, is KAGVTQTPRYLIKTRGQQVTLSCSPISGHRSVSWYQQTPGQGLQFLFEYFSETQRNKGNFPGRFSGRQFSNSRSEMNVSTLELGDSALYLCASSPSINLLARNTDTQYFGPGTRLTVL.

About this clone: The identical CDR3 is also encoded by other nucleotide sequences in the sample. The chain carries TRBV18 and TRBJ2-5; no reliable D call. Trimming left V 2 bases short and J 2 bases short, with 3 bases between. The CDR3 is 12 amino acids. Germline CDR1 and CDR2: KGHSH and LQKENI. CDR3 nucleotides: TGTGCCAGCTCACCAAATCAAGAGACCCAGTACTTC. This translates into CASSPNQETQYF.

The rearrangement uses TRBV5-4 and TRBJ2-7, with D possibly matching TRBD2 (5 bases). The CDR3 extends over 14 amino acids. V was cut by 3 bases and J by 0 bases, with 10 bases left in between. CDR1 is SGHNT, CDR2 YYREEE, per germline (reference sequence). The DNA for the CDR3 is TGTGCCAGCAGCTCCCGGGGTTACTCCTACGAGCAGTACTTC. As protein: CASSSRGYSYEQYF.

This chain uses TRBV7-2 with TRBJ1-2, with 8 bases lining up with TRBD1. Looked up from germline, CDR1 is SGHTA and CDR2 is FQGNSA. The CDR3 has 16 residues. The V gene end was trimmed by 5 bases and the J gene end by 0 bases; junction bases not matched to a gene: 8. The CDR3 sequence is CASSREGQETNYGYTF. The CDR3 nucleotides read TGTGCCAGCAGCCGAGAGGGACAGGAGACTAACTATGGCTACACCTTC.

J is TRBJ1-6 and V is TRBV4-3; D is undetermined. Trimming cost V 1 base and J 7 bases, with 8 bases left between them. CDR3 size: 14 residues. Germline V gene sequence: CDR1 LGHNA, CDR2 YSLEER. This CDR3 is CASSQVSGNSPLHF. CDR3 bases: TGCGCCAGCAGCCAAGTGTCCGGGAATTCACCCCTCCACTTT.

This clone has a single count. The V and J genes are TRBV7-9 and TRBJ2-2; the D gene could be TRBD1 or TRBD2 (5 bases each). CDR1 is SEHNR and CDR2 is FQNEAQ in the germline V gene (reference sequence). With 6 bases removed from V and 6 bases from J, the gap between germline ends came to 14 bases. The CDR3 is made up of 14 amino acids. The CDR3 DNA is TGTGCCAGCAGAGCCCGACCGGGGCCCGGGGAGCTGTTTTTT. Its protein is CASRARPGPGELFF.

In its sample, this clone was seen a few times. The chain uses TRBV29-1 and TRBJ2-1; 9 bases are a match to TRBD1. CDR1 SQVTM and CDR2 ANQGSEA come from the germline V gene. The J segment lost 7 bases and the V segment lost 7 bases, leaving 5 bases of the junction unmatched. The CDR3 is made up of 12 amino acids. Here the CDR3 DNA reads TGCAGCGCACTGGGACAGGGTAATGAGCAGTTCTTC. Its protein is CSALGQGNEQFF.

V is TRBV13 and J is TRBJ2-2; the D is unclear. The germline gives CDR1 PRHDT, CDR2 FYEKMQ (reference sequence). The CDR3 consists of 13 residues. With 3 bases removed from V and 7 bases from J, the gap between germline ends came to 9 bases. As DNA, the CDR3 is TGTGCCAGCAGCTTTTCTAGAGGCGGGGAGCTGTTTTTT. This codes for CASSFSRGGELFF.

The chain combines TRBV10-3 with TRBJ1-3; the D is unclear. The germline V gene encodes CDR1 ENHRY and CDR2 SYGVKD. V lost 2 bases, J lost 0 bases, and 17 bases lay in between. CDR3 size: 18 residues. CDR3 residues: CAISEHAGGAYSGNTIYF. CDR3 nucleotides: TGTGCCATCAGTGAGCACGCGGGTGGAGCCTACTCTGGAAACACCATATATTTT.

Here the CDR3 DNA reads TGTGCCAGCGCCGAGCGGGACGAGCAGTACTTC. It codes for CASAERDEQYF. The chain carries TRBV2 and TRBJ2-7, with TRBD2 as a possible D gene (6 bases). The CDR3 has 11 residues. V was pared by 8 bases and J by 5 bases, with 10 bases between. Germline loops: CDR1 SNHLY, CDR2 FYNNEI.

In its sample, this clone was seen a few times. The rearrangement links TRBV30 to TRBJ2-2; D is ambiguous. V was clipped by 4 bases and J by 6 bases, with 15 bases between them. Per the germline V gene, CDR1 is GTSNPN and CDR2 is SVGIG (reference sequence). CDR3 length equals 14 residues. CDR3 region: CAWKGNQRSGELFF. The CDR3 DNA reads TGTGCCTGGAAAGGGAATCAGAGGTCCGGGGAGCTGTTTTTT.

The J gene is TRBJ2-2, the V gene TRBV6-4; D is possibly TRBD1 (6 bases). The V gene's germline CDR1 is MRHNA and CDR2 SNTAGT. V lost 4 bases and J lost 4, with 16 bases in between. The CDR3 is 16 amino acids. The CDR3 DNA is TGTGCCAGCAGTGTGCAGGGGCCGCCTAGCACCGGGGAGCTGTTTTTT. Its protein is CASSVQGPPSTGELFF.

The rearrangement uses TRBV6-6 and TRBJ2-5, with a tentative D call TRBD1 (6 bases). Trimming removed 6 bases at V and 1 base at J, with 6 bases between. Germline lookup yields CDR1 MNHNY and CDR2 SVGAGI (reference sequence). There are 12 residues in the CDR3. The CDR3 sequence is CASRTGQETQYF. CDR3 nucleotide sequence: TGTGCCAGCAGGACAGGCCAAGAGACCCAGTACTTC.

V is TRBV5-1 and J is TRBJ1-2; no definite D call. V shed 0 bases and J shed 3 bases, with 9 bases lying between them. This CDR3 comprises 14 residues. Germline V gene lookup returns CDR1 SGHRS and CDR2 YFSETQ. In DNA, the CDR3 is TGCGCCAGCAGCTTGGACGGCCTAGACTATGGCTACACCTTC. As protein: CASSLDGLDYGYTF.

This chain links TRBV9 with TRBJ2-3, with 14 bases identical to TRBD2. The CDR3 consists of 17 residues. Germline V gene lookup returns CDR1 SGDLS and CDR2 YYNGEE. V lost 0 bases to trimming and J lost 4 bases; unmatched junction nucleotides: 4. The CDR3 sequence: CASSVGLAGGRADTQYF. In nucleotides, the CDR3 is TGTGCCAGCAGCGTAGGACTAGCGGGAGGGCGGGCAGATACGCAGTATTTT.